This T cell receptor beta chain appears in the sequencing data of a study of blood T cells in healthy people across ages. Study observations and caveats: Leaving the PBMCs unsorted stopped any conclusive comparison of naive versus antigen-experienced cells.

With regard to this clonotype: The target antigen is unknown.

Next came a second PCR, run for roughly 6 to 11 cycles, which used a sample-barcoded 5' primer along with a J-beta primer mix. TCRdb re-analysed the 5' RACE reads in MiXCR, keeping a single row per CDR3 protein. The table has more than 1 million distinct CDR3 sequences, under 45% seen once. CDR3 length: 15 residues. Germline V lookup: CDR1 SGDLS, CDR2 YYNGEE. This clonotype originated in a woman aged 60 to 75 in good health. Sequencing was performed on blood. The genes are TRBV9 and TRBJ2-5; possibly TRBD1 or TRBD2 for D (5 bases each). Gene TRBJ2-7 matches the end of the DNA better, so the J call may be wrong. CDR3 sequence reads: CASSVTGTLMGEQYF. CDR3 bases: TGTGCCAGCAGCGTAACCGGGACCTTAATGGGCGAGCAGTACTTC.